One sample yielded the 13 T cell receptor beta chains listed below, sequenced in a study of CD8+ T cells in alopecia areata. Extraction of RNA preceded its reverse transcription into cDNA, which served as the sequencing template. Profiled with immunoSEQ multiplex PCR; TCRdb holds only in-frame clones, not every one. The sample carries about 280,000 clones, 55% to 75% recorded once. Noted treatment: oral pan-JAK inhibitor, 5-10 mg twice daily. Sequences were derived from CD4+ T cells sorted from blood, sampled at week 24, from a patient treated with tofacitinib. The receptors here all came from a human donor with alopecia areata.

This clone has only a few counts. The chain has TRBV28 and TRBJ1-4; D possibly corresponds to TRBD1 (6 bases). This CDR3 contains 14 residues. Per the germline V gene, CDR1 is MDHEN and CDR2 is SYDVKM. Deletions cut 6 bases from V and 8 bases from J, with 16 bases between. The CDR3 here is CASRLQGSGEKLFF. CDR3 nucleotide sequence: TGTGCCAGCAGGTTACAGGGTTCGGGCGAAAAACTGTTTTTT.

The V gene is TRBV5-1, the J gene TRBJ2-1, with D unresolved. The V gene lost 0 bases and the J gene lost 7 bases, with 8 bases spanning the gap. Germline V lookup: CDR1 SGHRS, CDR2 YFSETQ. The CDR3 spans 13 residues. The CDR3 sequence: CASSLAGPNEQFF. The CDR3 DNA reads as TGCGCCAGCAGCTTGGCAGGTCCTAATGAGCAGTTCTTC.

The rearrangement links TRBV7-9 to TRBJ2-5, with 8 bases identical to TRBD2. The CDR3 has 15 residues. Looked up from germline, CDR1 is SEHNR and CDR2 is FQNEAQ (reference sequence). The junction had 9 bases not matched to a gene; V was cut back by 5 bases and J by 4 bases. The CDR3 sequence: CASSPREGYRETQYF. DNA for the CDR3: TGTGCCAGCAGCCCCCGGGAGGGGTATCGAGAGACCCAGTACTTC.

The sample holds one count of this clone. V and J are TRBV30 and TRBJ1-2; D unclear. The germline V gene encodes CDR1 GTSNPN and CDR2 SVGIG (reference sequence). V dropped 0 bases and J dropped 1 base, with 9 bases sitting between them. The CDR3 length is 14 residues. CDR3 bases: TGTGCCTGGAGTGTAAGAATAAATAACTATGGCTACACCTTC. This sequence encodes CAWSVRINNYGYTF. The full variable domain, completed using reference TRBV30 and TRBJ1-2, is SQTIHQWPATLVQPVGSPLSLECTVEGTSNPNLYWYRQAAGRGLQLLFYSVGIGQISSEVPQNLSASRPQDRQFILSSKKLLLSDSGFYLCAWSVRINNYGYTFGSGTRLTVV.

J is TRBJ1-2 and V is TRBV30; tentatively, D is TRBD1 (6 bases). CDR1 and CDR2 (germline): GTSNPN, SVGIG (reference sequence). The CDR3 length is 11 residues. V gave up 2 bases and J gave up 12 bases, with 13 bases separating them. DNA of the CDR3: TGTGCCTGGAGTCCCCAGGACAGCAACACCTTC. Protein product: CAWSPQDSNTF.

J is TRBJ1-2 and V is TRBV7-9, with a possible D match to TRBD1 (6 bases). V was cut by 7 bases and J by 1 base, with 19 bases left in between. CDR1 and CDR2 (germline): SEHNR, FQNEAQ (reference sequence). This CDR3 contains 16 residues. The CDR3 reads CASTRPNYRDNYGYTF. The CDR3 DNA reads as TGTGCCAGCACCCGACCCAACTACAGGGATAACTATGGCTACACCTTC. The entire variable domain, with the rest obtained from reference TRBV7-9 and TRBJ1-2, is as follows: DTGVSQNPRHKITKRGQNVTFRCDPISEHNRLYWYRQTLGQGPEFLTYFQNEAQLEKSRLLSDRFSAERPKGSFSTLEIQRTEQGDSAMYLCASTRPNYRDNYGYTFGSGTRLTVV.

The genes are TRBV2 and TRBJ1-5; D gene uncertain. The V end was cut by 6 bases, the J end by 2 bases, with 14 bases between. Germline loops: CDR1 SNHLY, CDR2 FYNNEI. CDR3 length equals 15 residues. The CDR3 DNA reads as TGTGCCAGCAGAAGTGGTAGGGCTGGCAATCAGCCCCAGCATTTT. As protein: CASRSGRAGNQPQHF. The whole variable domain, remainder taken from reference TRBV2 and TRBJ1-5, is EPEVTQTPSHQVTQMGQEVILRCVPISNHLYFYWYRQILGQKVEFLVSFYNNEISEKSEIFDDQFSVERPDGSNFTLKIRSTKLEDSAMYFCASRSGRAGNQPQHFGDGTRLSIL.

The V and J genes are TRBV7-8 and TRBJ1-6; D is possibly TRBD1 (5 bases). Germline V gene sequence: CDR1 SGHVS, CDR2 FQNEAQ. The CDR3 is 16 amino acids. Trimming left V 1 base short and J 9 bases short, with 16 bases between. The CDR3 loop reads CASSLGFGRDGSPLHF. CDR3 in DNA: TGTGCCAGCAGCTTAGGATTTGGCAGGGACGGTTCACCCCTCCACTTT. Filled out from reference TRBV7-8 and TRBJ1-6, the complete variable domain reads GAGVSQSPRYKVAKRGQDVALRCDPISGHVSLFWYQQALGQGPEFLTYFQNEAQLDKSGLPSDRFFAERPEGSVSTLKIQRTQQEDSAVYLCASSLGFGRDGSPLHFGNGTRLTVT.

The chain has TRBV10-3 and TRBJ2-7; the match to TRBD1 covers 10 bases. The J segment lost 3 bases and the V segment lost 5 bases, leaving 1 base of the junction unmatched. The CDR3 runs 13 residues. Germline values: CDR1 ENHRY, CDR2 SYGVKD. The CDR3 DNA reads TGTGCCATCAGTAGGACAGGGGGCTACGAGCAGTACTTC. It is translated as CAISRTGGYEQYF.

V and J are TRBV6-5 and TRBJ1-5; no firm D call. Germline-derived CDR1 and CDR2 are MNHEY and SVGAGI. The CDR3 runs to 8 residues. CDR3 sequence (DNA): TGTGCAAGAGAACCCCAGCATTTT. Encoded protein: CAREPQHF.

This chain connects TRBV7-9 to TRBJ2-7, with D tentatively TRBD1 (6 bases). The V and J ends lost 5 bases and 2 bases respectively, with 13 bases between them. The CDR3 runs 14 residues. In germline, CDR1 is SEHNR, CDR2 FQNEAQ (reference sequence). The CDR3 bases are TGTGCCAGCAGCCTTACCGGGACAACCTACGAGCAGTACTTC. It codes for CASSLTGTTYEQYF. The full variable domain, rest sourced from reference TRBV7-9 and TRBJ2-7, is DTGVSQNPRHKITKRGQNVTFRCDPISEHNRLYWYRQTLGQGPEFLTYFQNEAQLEKSRLLSDRFSAERPKGSFSTLEIQRTEQGDSAMYLCASSLTGTTYEQYFGPGTRLTVT.

The chain uses TRBV5-6 and TRBJ1-1; D is undetermined. This CDR3 contains 11 residues. V shed 1 base and J shed 12 bases, with 10 bases lying between them. Germline CDR1 and CDR2: SGHDT and YYEEEE. The CDR3 loop is CASSLYLNTFF. Written as DNA, the CDR3 is TGTGCCAGCAGCTTGTACCTAAACACTTTCTTT.

V gene TRBV4-3 combines with J gene TRBJ2-6, with D perhaps matching TRBD2 (5 bases). The CDR3 loop spans 18 amino acids. V was pared by 0 bases and J by 0 bases, with 12 bases between. In germline, CDR1 is LGHNA, CDR2 YSLEER. CDR3 coding DNA: TGCGCCAGCAGCCAAGATTTGACGGGAAGCTCTGGGGCCAACGTCCTGACTTTC. Translation gives CASSQDLTGSSGANVLTF.